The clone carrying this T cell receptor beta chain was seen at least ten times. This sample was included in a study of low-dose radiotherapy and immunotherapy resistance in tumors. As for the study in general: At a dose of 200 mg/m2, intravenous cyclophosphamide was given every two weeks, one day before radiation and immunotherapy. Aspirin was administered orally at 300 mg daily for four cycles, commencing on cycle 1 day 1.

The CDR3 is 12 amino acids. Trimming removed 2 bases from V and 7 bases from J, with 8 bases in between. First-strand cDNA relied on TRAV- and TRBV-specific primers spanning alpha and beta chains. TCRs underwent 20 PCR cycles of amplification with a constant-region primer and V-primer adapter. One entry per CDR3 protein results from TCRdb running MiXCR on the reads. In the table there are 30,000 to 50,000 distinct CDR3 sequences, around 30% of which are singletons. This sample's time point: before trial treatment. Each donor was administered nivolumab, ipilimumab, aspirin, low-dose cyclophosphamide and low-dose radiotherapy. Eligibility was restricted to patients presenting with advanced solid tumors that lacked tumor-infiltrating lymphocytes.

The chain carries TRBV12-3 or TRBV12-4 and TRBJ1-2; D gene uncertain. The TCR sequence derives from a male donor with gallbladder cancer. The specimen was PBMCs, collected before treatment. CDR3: CASSLSSGGYTF. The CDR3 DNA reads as TGTGCCAGCAGTTTATCGTCGGGTGGCTACACCTTC.